A selection of T cell receptor beta chains follows, all from one sample in a study of blood T cell repertoires in COVID-19. Profiling relied on immunoSEQ multiplex PCR, and the TCRdb table lists in-frame clones only, not all of them. This sample has nearly 250,000 clones, with around nine tenths found just once. The sequencing input was peripheral blood. These receptors were obtained from an older woman who had recovered from COVID-19. The CDR3 runs from the conserved cysteine through the conserved F or W. The D gene is left open where the match is weak. Expanded clones get a size class; other rows say once, few or many, or leave the size out.

D gene,clone size,V gene,J gene,CDR3 protein,CDR3 DNA
TRBD1,NA,TRBV7-2,TRBJ1-6,CASSLVKPSTGVNSPLHF,TGTGCCAGCAGCTTAGTTAAGCCCTCGACAGGGGTAAATTCACCCCTCCACTTT
TRBD1,NA,TRBV12-3/TRBV12-4,TRBJ2-5,CASSGQGQETQYF,TGTGCCAGCAGCGGACAGGGGCAAGAGACCCAGTACTTC
NA,few,TRBV5-1,TRBJ1-1,CASSLQTEGRLEHSEAFF,TGCGCCAGCAGCTTGCAAACGGAGGGGCGACTCGAACATAGTGAAGCTTTCTTT
NA,NA,TRBV6-5,TRBJ1-1,CASSYSADTEAFF,TGTGCCAGCAGTTACTCAGCCGACACTGAAGCTTTCTTT
NA,NA,TRBV7-6,TRBJ1-2,CASSSGHSYGYTF,TGTGCCAGCAGCTCAGGACATAGCTATGGCTACACCTTC
TRBD1,NA,TRBV7-6,TRBJ1-3,CASSEGYRGGGDTIYF,TGTGCCAGCAGCGAGGGATACAGGGGCGGAGGAGACACCATATATTTT
NA,NA,TRBV5-1,TRBJ1-6,CASSPAQLEAPLHF,TGCGCCAGCAGCCCAGCACAACTTGAGGCACCCCTCCACTTT
NA,NA,TRBV7-8,TRBJ2-1,CASSPARVGFF,TGTGCCAGCAGCCCAGCGCGGGTTGGGTTCTTC
NA,once,TRBV20-1,TRBJ1-2,CSARVGEGYTF,TGCAGTGCTAGAGTCGGGGAAGGCTACACCTTC
TRBD1,NA,TRBV5-1,TRBJ2-1,CASSSTGGTLDEQFF,TGCGCCAGCAGTTCCACAGGGGGCACTCTCGATGAGCAGTTCTTC
TRBD1,NA,TRBV6-5,TRBJ2-7,CASRHRGSSYEQYF,TGTGCCAGCAGACACAGGGGGAGCTCCTACGAGCAGTACTTC
NA,NA,TRBV27,TRBJ2-6,CASSSLPTVGANVLTF,TGTGCCAGCAGTTCCCTCCCCACGGTTGGGGCCAACGTCCTGACTTTC
TRBD2,few,TRBV5-1,TRBJ2-2,CASSLPSGGVANTGELFF,TGCGCCAGCAGCTTGCCTAGCGGGGGGGTCGCGAACACCGGGGAGCTGTTTTTT
NA,NA,TRBV4-1,TRBJ2-3,CASSVTSDTQYF,TGCGCCAGCAGTGTGACATCAGATACGCAGTATTTT
NA,NA,TRBV9,TRBJ1-2,CASSVAATGRYGYTF,TGTGCCAGCAGCGTAGCAGCCACAGGGCGGTATGGCTACACCTTC
TRBD1,NA,TRBV7-2,TRBJ1-1,CASSLRQGAEAFF,TGTGCCAGCAGCTTAAGGCAGGGGGCGGAAGCTTTCTTT
NA,NA,TRBV28,TRBJ2-7,CASSLVRQAREQYF,TGTGCCAGCAGTTTAGTTCGGCAGGCTCGGGAGCAGTACTTC
NA,NA,TRBV7-8,TRBJ1-6,CASSQNSANSPLHF,TGTGCCAGCAGCCAAAACTCAGCGAATTCACCCCTCCACTTT
TRBD2,NA,TRBV6-1,TRBJ2-3,CASSAYPPRLAGGPAPSQYF,TGTGCCAGCAGTGCTTACCCCCCGCGACTAGCGGGGGGACCGGCCCCTTCGCAGTATTTT
TRBD1,once,TRBV6-2/TRBV6-3,TRBJ1-6,CASSFGQGSATLHF,TGTGCCAGCAGCTTTGGACAGGGCTCGGCCACCCTCCACTTT
NA,NA,TRBV28,TRBJ2-7,CASSGDRSIYSYEQYF,TGTGCCAGCAGCGGTGACAGGTCCATCTACTCCTACGAGCAGTACTTC
TRBD2,NA,TRBV4-2,TRBJ2-7,CASSQESGGARREQYF,TGTGCCAGCAGCCAAGAATCGGGGGGGGCCCGGAGGGAGCAGTACTTC